Listed here are 24 T cell receptor beta chains from one sample, sequenced in a study of cytomegalovirus exposure and HLA in healthy donors. The PCR was carried out with 60 Vbeta primers and 13 Jbeta primers. Sequencing was performed with immunoSEQ multiplex PCR; in TCRdb, only in-frame clones are kept and a portion is missing. Of about 110,000 clones listed, about 80% are singletons. Material for sequencing was PBMCs. All receptors derive from a woman between 45 and 60 years old in good health and CMV-seropositive.

The chain combines TRBV5-1 with TRBJ2-3; weak D call: TRBD1 (5 bases). This CDR3 comprises 16 residues. V dropped 0 bases and J dropped 2 bases, with 13 bases sitting between them. CDR1 is SGHRS, CDR2 YFSETQ, per germline. The CDR3 nucleotides read TGCGCCAGCAGCTTGGGGTCTGCAGGGTACACAGATACGCAGTATTTT. Translated, it gives CASSLGSAGYTDTQYF.

This sequence joins TRBV28 and TRBJ2-7; 9 bases line up with TRBD1. There are 13 residues in the CDR3. V lost 5 bases to trimming and J lost 3 bases; unmatched junction nucleotides: 2. The V gene's germline CDR1 is MDHEN and CDR2 SYDVKM. The CDR3: CASSQGQGYEQYF. CDR3 sequence (DNA): TGTGCCAGCAGTCAGGGACAGGGCTACGAGCAGTACTTC.

The chain carries TRBV5-1 and TRBJ2-5; D is ambiguous. V was trimmed by 0 bases and J by 5 bases, leaving 8 bases between them. Germline assignment: CDR1 SGHRS and CDR2 YFSETQ. The CDR3 length is 13 residues. For the CDR3, the DNA is TGCGCCAGCAGCTTGGGCGTAATGGAGACCCAGTACTTC. Protein product: CASSLGVMETQYF.

This chain joins TRBV5-6 and TRBJ1-2, with D tentatively TRBD1 (5 bases). Germline V CDR1 and CDR2: SGHDT, YYEEEE. Trimming pared 0 bases from V and 0 bases from J, leaving 9 bases between. CDR3 length equals 15 residues. The CDR3 loop is CASSLGDRANYGYTF. The CDR3 nucleotides are TGTGCCAGCAGCTTGGGCGACAGAGCTAACTATGGCTACACCTTC.

The rearrangement joins TRBV7-3 to TRBJ2-2, with a tentative D call TRBD1 (5 bases). From germline, CDR1 is SGHTA and CDR2 FQGTGA. V lost 1 base and J 0 bases, leaving 9 bases between the germline ends. This CDR3 is built from 16 residues. The CDR3 sequence: CASSLNQGSNTGELFF. The CDR3 nucleotides read TGTGCCAGCAGCTTAAATCAGGGTTCGAACACCGGGGAGCTGTTTTTT.

The chain uses TRBV14 and TRBJ1-4; the match to TRBD1 covers 8 bases. The germline V gene has CDR1 SGHDN and CDR2 FVKESK. Trimming took 3 bases from V and 7 from J; bases not matched to a gene: 1. The CDR3 consists of 13 residues. The CDR3 coding sequence is TGTGCCAGCAGCCAGGGACAGGTTGAAAAACTGTTTTTT. Translated, it gives CASSQGQVEKLFF. The complete variable domain, with remaining parts taken from reference TRBV14 and TRBJ1-4, reads EAGVTQFPSHSVIEKGQTVTLRCDPISGHDNLYWYRRVMGKEIKFLLHFVKESKQDESGMPNNRFLAERTGGTYSTLKVQPAELEDSGVYFCASSQGQVEKLFFGSGTQLSVL.

The chain couples TRBV7-9 to TRBJ1-2; no firm D call. Germline CDR1 is SEHNR and CDR2 is FQNEAQ (reference sequence). V lost 4 bases to trimming and J lost 6 bases, with 9 bases between them. The CDR3 is 12 amino acids. This CDR3 reads CASSSGLNGYTF. The DNA of the CDR3 is TGTGCCAGCAGCTCCGGTCTAAATGGCTACACCTTC.

The chain couples TRBV9 to TRBJ2-2; the D is unclear. Germline assignment: CDR1 SGDLS and CDR2 YYNGEE. CDR3 length: 14 residues. V dropped 0 bases and J dropped 1 base, with 4 bases sitting between them. CDR3 loop: CASSVARNTGELFF. The CDR3 DNA reads TGTGCCAGCAGCGTAGCCAGGAACACCGGGGAGCTGTTTTTT.

The chain combines TRBV7-2 with TRBJ1-1, with TRBD1 as a possible D gene (5 bases). CDR1 and CDR2 from the germline V gene are SGHTA and FQGNSA. Trimming took off 5 bases at V and 5 bases at J, with 12 bases between the two ends. The CDR3 consists of 13 residues. In DNA, the CDR3 is TGTGCCAGCAGCACTACACGGGGGACTGAAGCTTTCTTT. This gives the protein CASSTTRGTEAFF.

The genes are TRBV25-1 and TRBJ2-7, with TRBD1 matching 8 bases. J gave up 2 bases and V 3 bases, and 6 bases lay outside the gene matches. The CDR3 consists of 15 residues. Looked up from germline, CDR1 is MGHDK and CDR2 is SYGVNS. The CDR3 sequence: CASSDDRGGAYEQYF. The DNA for the CDR3 is TGTGCCAGCAGTGATGACAGGGGAGGAGCCTACGAGCAGTACTTC.

The V and J genes are TRBV11-2 and TRBJ2-5; tentative D call: TRBD1 (6 bases). This CDR3 spans 15 amino acids. Germline CDR1 reads SGHAT; CDR2 reads FQNNGV. The ends were cut back, 2 bases at V and 2 bases at J, with 12 bases in the middle. The CDR3 spells CASSLTTGQQETQYF. CDR3 DNA sequence: TGTGCCAGCAGCTTAACAACTGGACAGCAAGAGACCCAGTACTTC.

This rearrangement joins TRBV13 to TRBJ2-3; the D is unclear. V was clipped by 1 base and J by 4 bases, with 12 bases between them. Germline loops: CDR1 PRHDT, CDR2 FYEKMQ (reference sequence). The CDR3 consists of 15 residues. In DNA, the CDR3 is TGTGCCAGCAGCTTAGAGGCTGGGCCATCAGATACGCAGTATTTT. Protein: CASSLEAGPSDTQYF.

The rearrangement joins TRBV2 to TRBJ2-1, with 9 bases fitting TRBD2. CDR3 length: 16 amino acids. From germline, CDR1 is SNHLY and CDR2 FYNNEI. V gave up 11 bases and J gave up 1 base; unmatched junction bases: 12. CDR3 nucleotide sequence: TGTGCCCTCACCCGCCCAGCGGGAGGATCCTACAATGAGCAGTTCTTC. Amino acids: CALTRPAGGSYNEQFF. Variable domain in full (rest from reference TRBV2 and TRBJ2-1): EPEVTQTPSHQVTQMGQEVILRCVPISNHLYFYWYRQILGQKVEFLVSFYNNEISEKSEIFDDQFSVERPDGSNFTLKIRSTKLEDSAMYFCALTRPAGGSYNEQFFGPGTRLTVL.

This clone has only a few counts. The genes are TRBV7-3 and TRBJ2-3; 7 bases match TRBD1. Germline CDR1 and CDR2: SGHTA and FQGTGA. This CDR3 comprises 16 residues. Trimming cost V 4 bases and J 1 base; bases outside gene matches: 8. The CDR3 DNA sequence: TGTGCCAGCAGCTCCCCGACAGGGTCGGGCACAGATACGCAGTATTTT. It yields the protein CASSSPTGSGTDTQYF.

With respect to this clone: Other DNA sequences from this sample encode an identical CDR3 as well. The V gene is TRBV6-5, the J gene TRBJ2-5, with a tentative D call TRBD1 (6 bases). The CDR3 totals 13 residues. Germline V gene lookup returns CDR1 MNHEY and CDR2 SVGAGI. V shed 5 bases and J shed 2 bases, with 9 bases lying between them. This CDR3 is CASSRDRQETQYF. The CDR3 region has the DNA TGTGCCAGCAGTCGAGACAGGCAAGAGACCCAGTACTTC.

The sample holds a few counts of this clone. V gene TRBV5-6 combines with J gene TRBJ2-5, with 10 bases aligning to TRBD1. V lost 1 base to trimming and J lost 5 bases; unmatched junction nucleotides: 8. The CDR3 has 16 amino acids. Germline values: CDR1 SGHDT, CDR2 YYEEEE. The CDR3 reads CASSLWTGGGSETQYF. CDR3 in DNA: TGTGCCAGCAGCTTGTGGACAGGGGGTGGGTCGGAGACCCAGTACTTC.

The CDR3 sequence is CASSQESTRGYEQYF. Here the CDR3 DNA reads TGCGCCAGCAGCCAAGAGTCAACAAGGGGCTACGAGCAGTACTTC. This rearrangement joins TRBV4-1 to TRBJ2-7; the D gene is possibly TRBD1 (5 bases). The CDR3 runs to 15 residues. Trimming took off 0 bases at V and 3 bases at J, with 12 bases between the two ends. Germline CDR1 reads MGHRA; CDR2 reads YSYEKL.

The genes are TRBV2 and TRBJ2-7, with 8 bases matching TRBD2. The V gene end was trimmed by 3 bases and the J gene end by 7 bases; junction bases not matched to a gene: 8. This CDR3 region has 14 residues. Looked up from germline, CDR1 is SNHLY and CDR2 is FYNNEI. In DNA form, the CDR3 reads TGTGCCAGCAGTGAGGGTAGCGGGGCCTGGGAGCAGTACTTC. Protein: CASSEGSGAWEQYF.

The chain is built from TRBV7-9 and TRBJ1-1; TRBD1 matches 7 bases. This CDR3 region has 14 residues. The ends lost 5 bases at V and 1 base at J; junction bases unmatched: 4. Germline V gene data show CDR1 as SEHNR and CDR2 as FQNEAQ (reference sequence). This CDR3 reads CASSTTGANTEAFF. Here the CDR3 DNA reads TGTGCCAGCAGCACCACAGGGGCGAACACTGAAGCTTTCTTT.

The chain combines TRBV5-5 with TRBJ2-7, with 13 bases fitting TRBD2. This CDR3 has 15 residues. Germline V CDR1 and CDR2: SGHKS, YYEKEE (reference sequence). Trimming took 4 bases from V and 1 from J; bases not matched to a gene: 2. CDR3 DNA: TGTGCCAGCAGCCGGACTAGCGGGAGTTCCTACGAGCAGTACTTC. It is translated as CASSRTSGSSYEQYF.

This clone has just one count. The rearrangement links TRBV7-3 to TRBJ1-1, with D perhaps TRBD1 (6 bases). Trimming removed 5 bases at V and 5 bases at J, with 18 bases between. Per germline, CDR1 SGHTA and CDR2 FQGTGA. This CDR3 spans 15 amino acids. In DNA, the CDR3 is TGTGCCAGCAGCCTAGGGGGGAGGGGTAAGACTGAAGCTTTCTTT. It yields the protein CASSLGGRGKTEAFF.

This chain joins TRBV7-2 and TRBJ2-5, with TRBD2 matching 11 bases. Germline trimming cut 4 bases from V and 1 base from J; bases unmatched to any gene: 2. Germline V gene sequence: CDR1 SGHTA, CDR2 FQGNSA. This CDR3 has 15 residues. CDR3: CASSSGLAGQETQYF. The CDR3 nucleotides read TGTGCCAGCAGCTCCGGACTAGCGGGCCAAGAGACCCAGTACTTC.

The V call is TRBV25-1, the J call TRBJ1-3, with a tentative D call TRBD1 (6 bases). The ends were cut back, 5 bases at V and 0 bases at J, with 17 bases in the middle. The CDR3 spans 17 residues. In germline, CDR1 is MGHDK, CDR2 SYGVNS. CDR3: CASSMTRGQFSGNTIYF. The CDR3 nucleotides are TGTGCCAGCAGTATGACCCGGGGACAATTCTCTGGAAACACCATATATTTT.

The CDR3 region is CASSVGVGGARETQYF. The CDR3 nucleotides are TGTGCCAGCAGCGTAGGGGTAGGGGGGGCGAGGGAGACCCAGTACTTC. The chain joins TRBV9 to TRBJ2-5; tentatively, D is TRBD2 (7 bases). Trimming removed 0 bases at V and 5 bases at J, with 17 bases between. Germline CDR1 SGDLS, CDR2 YYNGEE. The CDR3 covers 16 residues.